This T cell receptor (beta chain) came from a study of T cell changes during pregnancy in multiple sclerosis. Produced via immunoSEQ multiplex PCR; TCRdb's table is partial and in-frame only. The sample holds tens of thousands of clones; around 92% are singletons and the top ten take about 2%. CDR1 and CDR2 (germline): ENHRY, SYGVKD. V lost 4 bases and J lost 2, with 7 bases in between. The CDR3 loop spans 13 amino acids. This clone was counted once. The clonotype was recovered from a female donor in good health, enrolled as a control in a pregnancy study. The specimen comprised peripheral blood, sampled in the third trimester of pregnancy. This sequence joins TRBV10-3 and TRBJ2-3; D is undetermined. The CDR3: CAISGGSTDTQYF. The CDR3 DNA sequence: TGTGCCATCAGTGGAGGCTCCACAGATACGCAGTATTTT.